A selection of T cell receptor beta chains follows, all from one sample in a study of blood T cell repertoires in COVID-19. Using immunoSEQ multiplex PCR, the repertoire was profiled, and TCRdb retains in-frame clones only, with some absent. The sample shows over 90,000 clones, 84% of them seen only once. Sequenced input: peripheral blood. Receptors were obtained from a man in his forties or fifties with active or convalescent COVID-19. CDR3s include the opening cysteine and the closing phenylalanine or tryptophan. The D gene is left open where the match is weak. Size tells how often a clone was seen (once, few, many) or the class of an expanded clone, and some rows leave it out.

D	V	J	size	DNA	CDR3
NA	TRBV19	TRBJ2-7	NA	TGTGCCAGTAGTGGCAGGGGGGCCTCCTACGAGCAGTACTTC	CASSGRGASYEQYF
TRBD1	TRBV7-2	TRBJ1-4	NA	TGTGCCAGCAGCCCTAACCGACAGGGAACTAATGAAAAACTGTTTTTT	CASSPNRQGTNEKLFF
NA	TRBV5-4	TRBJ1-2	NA	TGTGCCAGCAGCTTGGAACCGGAAACAGCTAACTATGGCTACACCTTC	CASSLEPETANYGYTF
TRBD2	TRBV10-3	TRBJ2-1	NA	TGTGCCCTAGCCCCGAGCGGGGGGGGCCAGAATGAGCAGTTCTTC	CALAPSGGGQNEQFF
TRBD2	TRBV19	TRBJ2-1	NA	TGTGCCAGCAGGACTAGCGGGGCCAATGAGCAGTTCTTC	CASRTSGANEQFF
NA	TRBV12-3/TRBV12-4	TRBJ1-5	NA	TGTGCCAGCAGGGGCACGGATCGGCCCCAGCATTTT	CASRGTDRPQHF
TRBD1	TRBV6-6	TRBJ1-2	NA	TGTGCCAGCAGCCCCCCGACAGGGGCAGGTGGCTACACCTTC	CASSPPTGAGGYTF
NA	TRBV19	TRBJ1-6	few	TGTGCCAGTAGTATAGCCGTGGTAATAGATTCACCCCTCCACTTT	CASSIAVVIDSPLHF
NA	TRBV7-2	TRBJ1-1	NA	TGTGCCAGCAGCCCCCAATCCCGGGGCACTGAAGCTTTCTTT	CASSPQSRGTEAFF
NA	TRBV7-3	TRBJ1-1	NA	TGTGCCAGCAGCTTAAGGCCAGATCCGAACACTGAAGCTTTCTTT	CASSLRPDPNTEAFF
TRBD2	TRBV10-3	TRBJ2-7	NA	TGTGCCATCAGTGAGCCGGGGGGGTCGGACGAGCAGTACTTC	CAISEPGGSDEQYF